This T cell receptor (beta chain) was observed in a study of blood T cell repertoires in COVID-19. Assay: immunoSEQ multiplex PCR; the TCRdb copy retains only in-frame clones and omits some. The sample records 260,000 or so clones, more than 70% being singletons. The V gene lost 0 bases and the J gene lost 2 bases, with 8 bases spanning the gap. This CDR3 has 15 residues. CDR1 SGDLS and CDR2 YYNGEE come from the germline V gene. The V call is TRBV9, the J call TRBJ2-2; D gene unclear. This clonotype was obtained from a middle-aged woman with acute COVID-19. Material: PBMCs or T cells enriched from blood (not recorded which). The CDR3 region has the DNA TGTGCCAGCAGCGTAGGCGGAGACAACACCGGGGAGCTGTTTTTT. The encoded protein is CASSVGGDNTGELFF.